The rows below give T cell receptor beta chains drawn from one sample of a study of early T cells in non-severe SARS-CoV-2 infection. Using its own MiXCR run on the 5' RACE reads, TCRdb lists one record per CDR3 protein. In the table there are some 57,000 distinct CDR3 sequences, less than 14% of which are singletons. The material sequenced was whole blood. Receptors originate from an adult who was a healthcare worker with PCR-confirmed SARS-CoV-2 infection or an uninfected control (not recorded which). CDR3s include the opening cysteine and the closing phenylalanine or tryptophan. D genes are given only for firm matches. Clone size is not always given. Where it is, it says once, few, many or a class for expanded clones.

CDR3nt,CDR3aa,v_gene,j_gene,d_gene,abundance
TGTGCCAGCGGGAGGGGCACCGGGGAGCTGTTTTTT,CASGRGTGELFF,TRBV12-3/TRBV12-4,TRBJ2-2,TRBD2,-
TGCAGCGTTCGGGACAGGAGGGAGCACTACTTC,CSVRDRREHYF,TRBV29-1,TRBJ2-5,TRBD1,-
TGTGCCAGCTCACCAGAAGAGACCCAGTACTTC,CASSPEETQYF,TRBV18,TRBJ2-5,-,many
TGTGCCAGCAGAGCCCGGGACAGGGGGCTTAGCAATCAGCCCCAGCATTTT,CASRARDRGLSNQPQHF,TRBV7-3,TRBJ1-5,TRBD1,few
TGCGCCAGCAGGGAACGGACCCCGCCGCTAGCCAAAAACATTCAGTACTTC,CASRERTPPLAKNIQYF,TRBV5-1,TRBJ2-4,-,many
TGTGCCTGGAGTGTACAGGGCGGGGGGCGCTTCGATTCACCCCTCCACTTT,CAWSVQGGGRFDSPLHF,TRBV30,TRBJ1-6,-,-
TGTGCCAGGCGGATCCCAGCGTCTCGGGAGCTGTTTTTT,CARRIPASRELFF,TRBV30,TRBJ2-2,-,many
TGCGCCAGTAAACAGGGGGCCTATGGCTACACCTTC,CASKQGAYGYTF,TRBV5-1,TRBJ1-2,TRBD1,many
TGTGCCAGCAGCCAAGGACAGGCGAGATCTGGGGCCAACGTCCTGACTTTC,CASSQGQARSGANVLTF,TRBV3-1,TRBJ2-6,-,many
TGCAGCGTTGTAGGAGCCCGGGTCCAACACAATGAGCAGTTCTTC,CSVVGARVQHNEQFF,TRBV29-1,TRBJ2-1,-,few
TGTGCCAGCAGTTACGGGGGACAGGCAGGAAACACCATATATTTT,CASSYGGQAGNTIYF,TRBV6-6,TRBJ1-3,TRBD1,many
TGTGCCAGTAAACCTCGGAGGGGCGCAGATACGCAGTATTTT,CASKPRRGADTQYF,TRBV19,TRBJ2-3,-,few
TGTGCCACGGTTAGGGGTCTCCGCACAGATACGCAGTATTTT,CATVRGLRTDTQYF,TRBV12-3/TRBV12-4,TRBJ2-3,-,many
TGCGCCAGCAGCCGGAGAGCAAACACTGAAGCTTTCTTT,CASSRRANTEAFF,TRBV4-3,TRBJ1-1,-,-
TGTGCCAGCAGCTTAGCGGGGGGGCCGACAGATACGCAGTATTTT,CASSLAGGPTDTQYF,TRBV7-2,TRBJ2-3,-,many
TGTGCCAGCAGCCCCTCCTATGCCCTAGGCTACACCTTC,CASSPSYALGYTF,TRBV11-2,TRBJ1-2,-,many
TGTGCCAGCAGCCCACCGACTAGTGTGAACACCGGGGAGCTGTTTTTT,CASSPPTSVNTGELFF,TRBV3-1,TRBJ2-2,-,-
TGTGCCCGCCGGGCTGTCTCCTACGAGCAGTACTTC,CARRAVSYEQYF,TRBV7-6,TRBJ2-7,-,many
TGCGCCAGCAGCTTGGCCAATTTGTCCAATGAAAAACTGTTTTTT,CASSLANLSNEKLFF,TRBV5-1,TRBJ1-4,-,-
TGTGCCAGCATCGTCACCGGGACAGTCCCCGATACGCAGTATTTT,CASIVTGTVPDTQYF,TRBV21-1,TRBJ2-3,-,many
TGTGCCAGCACCGGACAGGGAGCAGATACGCAGTATTTT,CASTGQGADTQYF,TRBV5-6,TRBJ2-3,TRBD1,-
TGTGCCAGCAGCCTAGCGGGGATCAATTCACCCCTCCACTTT,CASSLAGINSPLHF,TRBV28,TRBJ1-6,-,few
TGTGCCAGCAGAGTACAGGGGGCAGGGGCCCCAGGAAACACCATATATTTT,CASRVQGAGAPGNTIYF,TRBV11-2,TRBJ1-3,TRBD1,many
TGTGCCAGCTCACCACCGCTCAGCCCCACCTACGAGCAGTACTTC,CASSPPLSPTYEQYF,TRBV18,TRBJ2-7,-,-
TGCAGTGCTGGACAGGGGTCCGGAAACACCATATATTTT,CSAGQGSGNTIYF,TRBV20-1,TRBJ1-3,TRBD1,few
TGTGCCAGCAGTGCCGGGACAGGACAATACGAGCAGTACTTC,CASSAGTGQYEQYF,TRBV6-1,TRBJ2-7,TRBD1,many